This is a list of T cell receptor beta chains from one sample in a study of T cells in Graves' hyperthyroidism and ophthalmopathy. Each CDR3 protein is one row after TCRdb ran MiXCR on the multiplex PCR reads. Here the sample spans around 380,000 distinct CDR3 sequences, about 14% being singletons. Material: blood. These receptors all come from a man aged 25-45 years with Graves' hyperthyroidism that later progressed to Graves' ophthalmopathy. The CDR3 runs from the conserved cysteine through the conserved F or W. Fields, in order: V gene, J gene, D gene, clone size, CDR3 DNA, CDR3 protein. A D gene is named only where the DNA matches it firmly. The size field is filled for only some rows; it gives once, few, many or a size class.

v_gene: TRBV10-3; j_gene: TRBJ1-5; d_gene: TRBD1; abundance: many; CDR3nt: TGTGCCATCAGTGAGTCGGTTACAGGGGCTAGCAATCAGCCCCAGCATTTT; CDR3aa: CAISESVTGASNQPQHF
v_gene: TRBV24-1; j_gene: TRBJ2-5; d_gene: .; abundance: few; CDR3nt: TGTGCCACCAGTGAGATGGGCGAGACCCAGTACTTC; CDR3aa: CATSEMGETQYF
v_gene: TRBV10-2; j_gene: TRBJ1-2; d_gene: .; abundance: many; CDR3nt: TGCGCCAGCAGTGACCAGGGTTATTATGGCTACACCTTC; CDR3aa: CASSDQGYYGYTF
v_gene: TRBV3-1; j_gene: TRBJ2-1; d_gene: TRBD1; abundance: .; CDR3nt: TGTGCCAGCAGCCAGCGACAGGGACCGGCTTACAATGAGCAGTTCTTC; CDR3aa: CASSQRQGPAYNEQFF
v_gene: TRBV28; j_gene: TRBJ1-5; d_gene: .; abundance: many; CDR3nt: TGTGCCAGCAGTTTAAAAGGGAGCAATCAGCCCCAGCATTTT; CDR3aa: CASSLKGSNQPQHF
v_gene: TRBV18; j_gene: TRBJ2-7; d_gene: TRBD2; abundance: .; CDR3nt: TGTGCCAGCTCACCACGGACTAGCGCCGGCGAGCAGTACTTC; CDR3aa: CASSPRTSAGEQYF
v_gene: TRBV5-1; j_gene: TRBJ2-2; d_gene: TRBD1; abundance: .; CDR3nt: TGCGCCAGCAGCTCCAGGGGGCTGTTGCCCACCGGGGAGCTGTTTTTT; CDR3aa: CASSSRGLLPTGELFF
v_gene: TRBV30; j_gene: TRBJ2-2; d_gene: .; abundance: few; CDR3nt: TGTGCCTGGAGTGTACTCCGGGCCGGGGAGCTGTTTTTT; CDR3aa: CAWSVLRAGELFF
v_gene: TRBV5-1; j_gene: TRBJ1-1; d_gene: .; abundance: .; CDR3nt: TGCGCCAGCAGCCAGTCCGGGGGAAACACTGAAGCTTTCTTT; CDR3aa: CASSQSGGNTEAFF
v_gene: TRBV6-1; j_gene: TRBJ1-1; d_gene: .; abundance: many; CDR3nt: TGTGCCAGCAGACCACTAAGGGGAAACACTGAAGCTTTCTTT; CDR3aa: CASRPLRGNTEAFF
v_gene: TRBV12-3/TRBV12-4; j_gene: TRBJ2-5; d_gene: .; abundance: few; CDR3nt: TGTGCCAGCAGTTTACTAGGGGCCGGTGAGACCCAGTACTTC; CDR3aa: CASSLLGAGETQYF
v_gene: TRBV20-1; j_gene: TRBJ2-1; d_gene: .; abundance: many; CDR3nt: TGCAGTGCTAGCTGGGCTAGGTACAATGAGCAGTTCTTC; CDR3aa: CSASWARYNEQFF
v_gene: TRBV6-1; j_gene: TRBJ2-3; d_gene: .; abundance: many; CDR3nt: TGTGCCAGCAGTGCGGTTGTGGCTTCGACTTGGGGGACGCAGTATTTT; CDR3aa: CASSAVVASTWGTQYF
v_gene: TRBV7-8; j_gene: TRBJ2-3; d_gene: TRBD2; abundance: few; CDR3nt: TGTGCCAGCAGCTTAACTAGCGGGGGTAATACGCAGTATTTT; CDR3aa: CASSLTSGGNTQYF
v_gene: TRBV12-3/TRBV12-4; j_gene: TRBJ1-1; d_gene: .; abundance: few; CDR3nt: TGTGCCAGCAGTTGGGACCGATTTTCGACTGAAGCTTTCTTT; CDR3aa: CASSWDRFSTEAFF
v_gene: TRBV18; j_gene: TRBJ1-1; d_gene: .; abundance: many; CDR3nt: TGTGCCAGCTCACCATCTGAGGACACTGAAGCTTTCTTT; CDR3aa: CASSPSEDTEAFF
v_gene: TRBV9; j_gene: TRBJ2-1; d_gene: .; abundance: few; CDR3nt: TGTGCCAGCAGCTCGGGACATTTTGATGAGCAGTTCTTC; CDR3aa: CASSSGHFDEQFF
v_gene: TRBV7-2; j_gene: TRBJ2-7; d_gene: TRBD2; abundance: .; CDR3nt: TGTGCCAGCAGCCATCGACTAGCGGGGGGCTACGAGCAGTACTTC; CDR3aa: CASSHRLAGGYEQYF
v_gene: TRBV5-8; j_gene: TRBJ2-7; d_gene: TRBD1; abundance: many; CDR3nt: TGTGCCAGCAGCCCCTCCGGGACAGCCTCCTACGAGCAGTACTTC; CDR3aa: CASSPSGTASYEQYF
v_gene: TRBV7-2; j_gene: TRBJ2-1; d_gene: .; abundance: few; CDR3nt: TGTGCCAGCAGCTTAGCGGTTCGGACCAAGCAGTTCTTC; CDR3aa: CASSLAVRTKQFF